The TCR beta chain under discussion was sequenced for a study of beta chain features in type 1 diabetes. Overall study results and limits: Reduced insertions and increased deletions marked VDJ junctions in type 1 diabetes patients.

Reverse transcribing all isolated RNA meant expressed TCRB transcripts were sequenced. Assay used: immunoSEQ multiplex PCR; TCRdb lists only in-frame clones, some missing. Of hundreds of thousands of clones in the sample, about 15% were seen once. CDR1 is SNHLY and CDR2 is FYNNEI in the germline V gene. This CDR3 spans 16 amino acids. Trimming removed 1 base from V and 0 bases from J, with 13 bases in between. CD4+ cells of the naive, central memory, regulatory and stem cell-like memory types were sorted via CD45RO/CCR7/CD25/CD127/CD95/CD27. Populations obtained by sorting all exceeded 95% purity. This clone occurred a few times. Its target is unknown.

This rearrangement joins TRBV2 to TRBJ2-7; D call uncertain. This sequence originates from a man under 40 in good health. The sample consisted of naive CD4+ T cells from blood. The CDR3 loop reads CASSEGVLMSSYEQYV. CDR3 bases: TGTGCCAGCAGTGAAGGTGTACTGATGAGCTCCTACGAGCAGTACGTC.